This TCR beta chain came from a study of T cells in Graves' hyperthyroidism and ophthalmopathy. Findings and limits, study-wide: A model of 13 V-J features distinguished ophthalmopathy from stable hyperthyroidism.

This clonotype was observed many times. Its antigen is still unknown. The CDR3 spans 14 residues. Trimming pared 1 base from V and 7 bases from J, leaving 11 bases between. Germline V CDR1 and CDR2: LGHDT, YNNKEL (reference sequence). TCR beta CDR3 sequences were amplified from RNA transcripts. First-round RT-PCR with HTBI primers amplified the TCR CDR3 region. TCRdb called the multiplex PCR reads again in MiXCR, with one record for every CDR3 protein. The sample includes 250,000 or so distinct CDR3 sequences, about a sixth of them seen just once. Ophthalmopathy patients had Clinical Activity Score at least 3, NOSPECS grade at least 4, duration under 3 months. Reasons for excluding patients were uncontrolled infection, other autoimmune disease, pregnancy or lactation.

Sequenced input: blood. The sequence was collected from a woman aged 18-35 years with Graves' ophthalmopathy. This chain links TRBV3-1 with TRBJ1-5; a possible D gene is TRBD1 (6 bases). Here the CDR3 reads CASSQGRGTQPQHF. The DNA of the CDR3 is TGTGCCAGCAGCCAAGGGAGGGGGACACAGCCCCAGCATTTT.